This TCR beta chain was captured in a study of blood T cell repertoires in COVID-19. Study as a whole: Whether acute or convalescent, the COVID-19 samples came from the United States, Italy and Spain. The cDNA or gDNA used as material had been derived from T cells, B-cell-depleted T cells, or PBMCs.

Original methodology: Amplifying reference gene primers gave estimates of nucleated cell counts. Using immunoSEQ multiplex PCR, the repertoire was profiled, and TCRdb retains in-frame clones only, with some absent. V, J and clone size are taken as reported in that table, and D and trimming were inferred from the DNA itself. Of a few hundred thousand clones listed, 86% are singletons. With 2 bases removed from V and 5 bases from J, the gap between germline ends came to 6 bases. The germline V gene encodes CDR1 SEHNR and CDR2 FQNEAQ (reference sequence). The CDR3 extends over 12 amino acids. The V and J genes are TRBV7-9 and TRBJ1-1, with D possibly TRBD1 on 5 matching bases. Sample: peripheral blood. This sequence was found in a man aged 18 to 30 with active or convalescent COVID-19. This chain's CDR3 is CASSLRGTEAFF. The CDR3 coding sequence is TGTGCCAGCAGCTTAAGGGGAACTGAAGCTTTCTTT. Based on the CDR3 plus reference TRBV7-9 and TRBJ1-1, the full variable domain is DTGVSQNPRHKITKRGQNVTFRCDPISEHNRLYWYRQTLGQGPEFLTYFQNEAQLEKSRLLSDRFSAERPKGSFSTLEIQRTEQGDSAMYLCASSLRGTEAFFGQGTRLTVV.